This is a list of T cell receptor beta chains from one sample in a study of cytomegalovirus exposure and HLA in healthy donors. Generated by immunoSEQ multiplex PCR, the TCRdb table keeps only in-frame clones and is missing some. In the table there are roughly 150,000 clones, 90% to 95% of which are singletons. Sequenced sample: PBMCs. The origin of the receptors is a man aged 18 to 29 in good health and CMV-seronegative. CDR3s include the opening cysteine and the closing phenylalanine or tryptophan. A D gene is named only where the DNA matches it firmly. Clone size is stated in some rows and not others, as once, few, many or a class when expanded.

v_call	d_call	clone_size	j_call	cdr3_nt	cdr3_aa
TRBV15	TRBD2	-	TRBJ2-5	TGTGCCACCAGCAGAGGGGCAGCGGGAGGTTTGGAGACCCAGTACTTC	CATSRGAAGGLETQYF
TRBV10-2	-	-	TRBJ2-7	TGCGCCAGCAGTCCCGGGGGTCCCTACGAGCAGTACTTC	CASSPGGPYEQYF
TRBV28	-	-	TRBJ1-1	TGTGCCAGCAGTTCTACTGAGGGAACTGAAGCTTTCTTT	CASSSTEGTEAFF
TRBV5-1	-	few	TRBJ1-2	TGCGCCAGCAGCTTGAGGAGTCTCTATGGCTACACCTTC	CASSLRSLYGYTF
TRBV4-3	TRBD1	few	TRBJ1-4	TGCGCCAGCAGCCAAGGACAGGGCGATGAAAAACTGTTTTTT	CASSQGQGDEKLFF
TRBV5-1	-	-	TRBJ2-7	TGCGCCAGCAGCTTGGACGGTACAGCCTACGAGCAGTACTTC	CASSLDGTAYEQYF
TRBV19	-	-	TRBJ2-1	TGTGCCAGTAGTCCGGAGTCCTCCTACAATGAGCAGTTCTTC	CASSPESSYNEQFF
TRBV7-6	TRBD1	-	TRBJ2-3	TGTGCCAGCAGCCCACGGACAGGGCCAGATACGCAGTATTTT	CASSPRTGPDTQYF
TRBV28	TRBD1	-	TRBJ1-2	TGTGCCAGCAGCCTGGACAGGGCCTATGGCTACACCTTC	CASSLDRAYGYTF
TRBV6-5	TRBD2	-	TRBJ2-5	TGTGCCAGCAGTACGACTAGCAGGGAGACCCAGTACTTC	CASSTTSRETQYF
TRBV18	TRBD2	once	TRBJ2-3	TGTGCCAGCTCACCACTAGCGGGGGGCACAGATACGCAGTATTTT	CASSPLAGGTDTQYF
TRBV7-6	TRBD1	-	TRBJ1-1	TGTGCCAGCAGCCCACGGACAGGGATGAACACTGAAGCTTTCTTT	CASSPRTGMNTEAFF
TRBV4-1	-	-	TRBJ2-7	TGCGCCAGCAGCCAAGAGAGCGCAGGGAAGAGCTACGAGCAGTACTTC	CASSQESAGKSYEQYF
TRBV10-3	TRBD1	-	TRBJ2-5	TGTGCCATCAGTGATACAGGACAGGGTGGGCAAGAGACCCAGTACTTC	CAISDTGQGGQETQYF
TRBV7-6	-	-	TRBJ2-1	TGTGCCAGCAGCTTTGCGGGACAGGGGTCTAGCGGGGCAAACAATGAGCAGTTCTTC	CASSFAGQGSSGANNEQFF
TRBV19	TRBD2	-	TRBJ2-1	TGTGCCAGTAGTAAGCTAGCGGGTTCACTGGGGAATGAGCAGTTCTTC	CASSKLAGSLGNEQFF
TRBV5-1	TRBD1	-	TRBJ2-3	TGCGCCAGCAGCTTGTATACACAGGGGGCAGATACGCAGTATTTT	CASSLYTQGADTQYF
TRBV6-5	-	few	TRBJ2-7	TGTGCCAGCAGTTACTCGAGCAGGTACTACGAGCAGTACTTC	CASSYSSRYYEQYF
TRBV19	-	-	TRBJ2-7	TGTGCCAGTAGCCTAGGGGTTCCCCCCTACGAGCAGTACTTC	CASSLGVPPYEQYF
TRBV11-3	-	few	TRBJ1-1	TGTGCCAGCGTCCTCGCCGGTGGCACTGAAGCTTTCTTT	CASVLAGGTEAFF
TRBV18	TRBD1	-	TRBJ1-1	TGTGCCAGCTCACCGCGACAGGGGGGGAACACTGAAGCTTTCTTT	CASSPRQGGNTEAFF
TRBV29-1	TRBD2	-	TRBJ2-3	TGCAGCGTGGCTCTTAGCGGGAGAGGCACAGATACGCAGTATTTT	CSVALSGRGTDTQYF
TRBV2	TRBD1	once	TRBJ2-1	TGTGCCAGCAGGTTCGACAGGGGGCGGGACAATGAGCAGTTCTTC	CASRFDRGRDNEQFF
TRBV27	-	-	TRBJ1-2	TGTGCCAGCAGTTTAAGGGGAGGGTATGGCTACACCTTC	CASSLRGGYGYTF
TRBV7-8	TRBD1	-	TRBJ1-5	TGTGCCAGCAAAGGGGGCGTCGGGCAGCCCCAGCATTTT	CASKGGVGQPQHF
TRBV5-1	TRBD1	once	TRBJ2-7	TGCGCCAGCAGCTTGAAACAGGGGGCTGGGAACGAGCAGTACTTC	CASSLKQGAGNEQYF
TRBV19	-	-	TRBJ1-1	TGTGCCAGTAGTTTTGCGTATCGCCCTCCGAACACTGAAGCTTTCTTT	CASSFAYRPPNTEAFF
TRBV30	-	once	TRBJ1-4	TGTGCCTGGAGTGGGGCGACTAATGAAAAACTGTTTTTT	CAWSGATNEKLFF
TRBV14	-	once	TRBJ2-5	TGTGCCAGCAGCCAGATCCAGGACTACTCTAGCGTCCAAGAGACCCAGTACTTC	CASSQIQDYSSVQETQYF
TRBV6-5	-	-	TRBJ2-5	TGTGCCAGCAGTTACCCGGGACAAGAGCAAGAGACCCAGTACTTC	CASSYPGQEQETQYF
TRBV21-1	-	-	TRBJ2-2	TGTGCCAGCAGCAAAGCAGTCAGCGGGCATAGCACCGGGGAGCTGTTTTTT	CASSKAVSGHSTGELFF
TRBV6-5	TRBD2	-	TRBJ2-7	TGTGCCAGCATGGTGCTTCTTCGCGGGGGCGAGCAGTACTTC	CASMVLLRGGEQYF
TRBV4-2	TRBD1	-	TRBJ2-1	TGTGCCAGCAGCCAAGGGACAGGGGAAAAGACAGGGGAGCAGTTCTTC	CASSQGTGEKTGEQFF
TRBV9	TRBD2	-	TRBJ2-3	TGTGCCAGCAGCGTAGAACCCAGCGGGGGGGCAATGGATACGCAGTATTTT	CASSVEPSGGAMDTQYF
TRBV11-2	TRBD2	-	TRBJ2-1	TGTGCCAGCAGCTCAGGGACTAGCGGGGGGGCTTACAATGAGCAGTTCTTC	CASSSGTSGGAYNEQFF
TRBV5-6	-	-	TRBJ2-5	TGTGCCAGCAGGGACAGTCTCCAAGAGACCCAGTACTTC	CASRDSLQETQYF
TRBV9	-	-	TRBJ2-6	TGTGCCAGCAGCGACCCCCTCTACGACGGGTTTTCTGGGGCCAACGTCCTGACTTTC	CASSDPLYDGFSGANVLTF
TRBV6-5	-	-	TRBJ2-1	TGTGCCAGTCTGTCAGGGGGGTCCTACAATGAGCAGTTCTTC	CASLSGGSYNEQFF
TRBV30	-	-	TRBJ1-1	TGTGCCTGGAGTGTACAAAGCAGGTCGAACACTGAAGCTTTCTTT	CAWSVQSRSNTEAFF
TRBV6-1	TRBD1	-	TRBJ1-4	TGTGCCAGCAGTCAAACCCGGGACAGGGGCGAAAAACTGTTTTTT	CASSQTRDRGEKLFF
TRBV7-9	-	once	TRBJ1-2	TGTGCCAGCAGCTTAGTGGGCAGCAGTAACTATGGCTACACCTTC	CASSLVGSSNYGYTF
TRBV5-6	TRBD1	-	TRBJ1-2	TGTGCCAGCAGCTTGGTGGGACAGGGGACGGTTGGCTACACCTTC	CASSLVGQGTVGYTF
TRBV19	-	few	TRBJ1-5	TGTGCCAGTAATGTCGGGTTAGGCCAGCCCCAGCATTTT	CASNVGLGQPQHF
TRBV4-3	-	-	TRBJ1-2	TGCGCCAGCAGCCAAGATCGTAACAGGAATGGCTACACCTTC	CASSQDRNRNGYTF
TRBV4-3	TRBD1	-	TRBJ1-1	TGCGCCAGCAGCCTCCAATTGGGACAGGGTAACACTGAAGCTTTCTTT	CASSLQLGQGNTEAFF
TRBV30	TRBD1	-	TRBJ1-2	TGTGCCTGGGTAGGTACAGGGGGCCAGGGCTACACCTTC	CAWVGTGGQGYTF
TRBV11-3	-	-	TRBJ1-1	TGTGCCAGCAGCTTGGGGCAGGGGATAAAGAACACTGAAGCTTTCTTT	CASSLGQGIKNTEAFF
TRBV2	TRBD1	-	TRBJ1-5	TGTGCCAGCAGTGACAAGGGGGCTAGAGATCAGCCCCAGCATTTT	CASSDKGARDQPQHF
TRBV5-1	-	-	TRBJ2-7	TGCGCCAGCAGAGAACAGGGAGAGATCTACGAGCAGTACTTC	CASREQGEIYEQYF
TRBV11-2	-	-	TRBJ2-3	TGTGCCAGCAGCGCGGAGGGGCTTAGCACAGATACGCAGTATTTT	CASSAEGLSTDTQYF
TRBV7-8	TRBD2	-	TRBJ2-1	TGTGCCAGCAGCTCAAGGACTAGCGGGAGGGCCTCTTACAATGAGCAGTTCTTC	CASSSRTSGRASYNEQFF
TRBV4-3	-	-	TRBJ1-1	TGCGCCAGCAGCCAAGATCGGGGGTTGAACACTGAAGCTTTCTTT	CASSQDRGLNTEAFF
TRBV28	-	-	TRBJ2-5	TGTGCCTTCGGGACACAAGAGACCCAGTACTTC	CAFGTQETQYF
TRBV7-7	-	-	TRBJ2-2	TGTGCCAGCAGCTTAGTTGCAGGGAACACCGGGGAGCTGTTTTTT	CASSLVAGNTGELFF
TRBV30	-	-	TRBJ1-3	TGTGCCTGGAGTCGAGGGATTACCACGGCAGGAAACACCATATATTTT	CAWSRGITTAGNTIYF
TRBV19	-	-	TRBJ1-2	TGTGCCAGTAGTTTCATGGGGGGTTTAGATGGCTACACCTTC	CASSFMGGLDGYTF
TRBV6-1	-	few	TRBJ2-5	TGTGCCAGCAGTGATCTGCAGTTTAGCCCCCAAGAGACCCAGTACTTC	CASSDLQFSPQETQYF
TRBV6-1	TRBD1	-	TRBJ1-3	TGTGCCAGCAGTGTGACCGGGACAGGGGTACGAAACACCATATATTTT	CASSVTGTGVRNTIYF
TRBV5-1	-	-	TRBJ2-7	TGCGCCAGCAGCTTGGAATCACATTCCTACGAGCAGTACTTC	CASSLESHSYEQYF
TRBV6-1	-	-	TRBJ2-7	TGTGCCAGCAGTGTAAAGACAAACTACGAGCAGTACTTC	CASSVKTNYEQYF